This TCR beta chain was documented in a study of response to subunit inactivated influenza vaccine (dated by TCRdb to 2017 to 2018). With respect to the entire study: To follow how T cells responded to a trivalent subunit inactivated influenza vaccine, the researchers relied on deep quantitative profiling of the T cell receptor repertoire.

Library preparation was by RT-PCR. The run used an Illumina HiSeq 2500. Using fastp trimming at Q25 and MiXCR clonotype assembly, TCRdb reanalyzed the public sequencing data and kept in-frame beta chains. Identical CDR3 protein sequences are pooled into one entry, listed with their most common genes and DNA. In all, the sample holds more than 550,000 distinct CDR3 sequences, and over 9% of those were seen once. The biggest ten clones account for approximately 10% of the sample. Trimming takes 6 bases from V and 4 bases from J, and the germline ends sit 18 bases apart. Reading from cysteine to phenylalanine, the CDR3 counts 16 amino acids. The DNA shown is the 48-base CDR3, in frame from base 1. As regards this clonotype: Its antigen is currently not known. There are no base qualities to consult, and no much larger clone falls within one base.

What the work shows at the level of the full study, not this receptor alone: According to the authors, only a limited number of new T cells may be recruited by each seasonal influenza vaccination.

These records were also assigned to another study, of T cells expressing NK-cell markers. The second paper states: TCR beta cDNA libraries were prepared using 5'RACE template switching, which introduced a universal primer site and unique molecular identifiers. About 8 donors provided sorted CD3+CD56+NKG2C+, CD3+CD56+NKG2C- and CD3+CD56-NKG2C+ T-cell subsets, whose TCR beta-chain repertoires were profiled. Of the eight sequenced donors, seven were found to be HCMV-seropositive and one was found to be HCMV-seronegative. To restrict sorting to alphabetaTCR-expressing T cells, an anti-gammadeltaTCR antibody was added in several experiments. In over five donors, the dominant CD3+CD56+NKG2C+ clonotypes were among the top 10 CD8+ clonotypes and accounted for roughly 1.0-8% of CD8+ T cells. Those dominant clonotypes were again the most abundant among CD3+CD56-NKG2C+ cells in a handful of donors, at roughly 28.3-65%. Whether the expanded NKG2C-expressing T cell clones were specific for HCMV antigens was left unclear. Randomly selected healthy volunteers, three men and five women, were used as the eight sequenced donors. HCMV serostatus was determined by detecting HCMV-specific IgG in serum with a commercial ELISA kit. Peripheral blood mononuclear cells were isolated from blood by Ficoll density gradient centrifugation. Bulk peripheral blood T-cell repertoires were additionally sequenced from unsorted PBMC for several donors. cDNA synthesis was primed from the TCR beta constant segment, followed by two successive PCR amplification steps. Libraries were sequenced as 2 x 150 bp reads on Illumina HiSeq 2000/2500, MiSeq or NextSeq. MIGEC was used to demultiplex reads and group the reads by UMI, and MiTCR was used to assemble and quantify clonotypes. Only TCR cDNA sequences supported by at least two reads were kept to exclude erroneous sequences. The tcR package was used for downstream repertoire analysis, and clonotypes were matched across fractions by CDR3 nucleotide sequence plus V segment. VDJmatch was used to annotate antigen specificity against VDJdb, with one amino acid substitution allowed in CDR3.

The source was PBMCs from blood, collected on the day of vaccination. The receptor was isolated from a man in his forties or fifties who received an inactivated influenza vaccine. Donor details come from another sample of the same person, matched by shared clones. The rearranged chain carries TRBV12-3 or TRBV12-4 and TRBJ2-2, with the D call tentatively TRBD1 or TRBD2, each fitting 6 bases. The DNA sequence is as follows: TGTGCCAGCAGACACGGAGGCACGGGGGCCACCGGGGAGCTGTTTTTT. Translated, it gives CASRHGGTGATGELFF.